This TCR beta chain emerged from a study of blood T cell repertoires in COVID-19. This table comes from immunoSEQ multiplex PCR, and its TCRdb copy is limited to in-frame clones, with some not included. Of around 64,000 clones listed, around 83% are singletons. Trimming cost V 3 bases and J 4 bases, with 7 bases left between them. CDR1 MDHEN and CDR2 SYDVKM come from the germline V gene. This CDR3 is built from 13 residues. The receptor comes from a human donor in a cohort sampled during active COVID-19. The source material was peripheral blood. The genes are TRBV28 and TRBJ1-3, with unresolved D. Written as DNA, the CDR3 is TGTGCCAGCAGTTTCCGGTCAGGAAACACCATATATTTT. Encoded protein: CASSFRSGNTIYF. The whole variable domain, remainder taken from reference TRBV28 and TRBJ1-3, is DVKVTQSSRYLVKRTGEKVFLECVQDMDHENMFWYRQDPGLGLRLIYFSYDVKMKEKGDIPEGYSVSREKKERFSLILESASTNQTSMYLCASSFRSGNTIYFGEGSWLTVV.